The following is a T cell receptor beta chain sequence with its context. There are 20 residues in the CDR3. Recruited during active infection, patients (from Seattle) were subsequently followed longitudinally. These data originate in a study of blood T cell repertoires in COVID-19. Study information: T cells, B-cell-depleted T cells, or PBMCs supplied cDNA or gDNA.

Method: immunoSEQ multiplex PCR; TCRdb's copy keeps in-frame clones and lacks some. The sample gives 200,000 to 250,000 clones, 70% to 85% of which show up once; roughly 7% is in the top ten. Sample: peripheral blood. This sequence joins TRBV21-1 and TRBJ1-5; the DNA was not used to check the table's D call, TRBD1. TRBV21-1 is marked as a pseudogene. The TCR sequence derives from a woman older than 75 with COVID-19, enrolled during active disease. The CDR3 DNA sequence: TGTGCCAGCACCTCAGGCTGGGGGACAGGGGGCCGCTATAGCAATCAGCCCCAGCATTTT. Translation: CASTSGWGTGGRYSNQPQHF.